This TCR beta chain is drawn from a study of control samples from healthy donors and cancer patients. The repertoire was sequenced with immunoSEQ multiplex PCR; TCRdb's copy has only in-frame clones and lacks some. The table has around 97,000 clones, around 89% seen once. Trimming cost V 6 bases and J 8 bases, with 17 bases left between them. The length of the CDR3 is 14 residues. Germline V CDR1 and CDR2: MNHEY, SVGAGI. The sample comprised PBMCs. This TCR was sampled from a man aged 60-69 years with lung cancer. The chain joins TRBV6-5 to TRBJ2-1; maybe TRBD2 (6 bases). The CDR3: CASSTAAGRHEQFF. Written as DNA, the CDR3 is TGTGCCAGCAGCACGGCCGCGGGGAGGCATGAGCAGTTCTTC.